This T cell receptor (beta chain) was documented in a study of lymphopenia after photon versus proton radiotherapy. Overall study findings and caveats: Larger post-nadir TCR diversity loss correlated inversely with survival in deceased patients. Relative stability marked proton patients; photon patients lost diversity and naive cells. Oligoclonal CD8+ Temra expansion after nadir drove photon patients' diversity drop. Better survival with proton therapy was suggested as possible, not demonstrated.

To note about this clone: Its antigen is not identified.

Only in-frame clones appear in the TCRdb table, and some are missing; sequencing was by immunoSEQ multiplex PCR. The sample lists 70,000 or so clones, approximately 91% occurring once. Germline assignment: CDR1 LNHDA and CDR2 SQIVND (reference sequence). The CDR3 loop spans 16 amino acids. The V end was cut by 7 bases, the J end by 1 base, with 17 bases between. The chain couples TRBV19 to TRBJ2-1; maybe TRBD2 (6 bases). This receptor was taken from a woman between 70 and 85 years old with pancreatic cancer. The source was peripheral blood, collected from a patient treated with photon-based radiotherapy. The CDR3 region is CASIPRSGGSYNEQFF. In DNA, the CDR3 is TGTGCCAGTATTCCCCGAAGTGGGGGGTCCTACAATGAGCAGTTCTTC.